This record covers a single TCR beta chain. Its antigen remains unidentified. Use of 60 Vbeta and 13 Jbeta primers characterized the PCR. The method was immunoSEQ multiplex PCR; TCRdb's version includes in-frame clones alone and lacks a portion of them. The sample lists roughly 160,000 clones; about four fifths were seen once. This entry belongs to a study of cytomegalovirus exposure and HLA in healthy donors. Study outcomes and limitations: One variant, a missense change in DCLRE1C, was linked in a later analysis to TCR beta V- and J-gene trimming. Reportedly, diagnosis of cytomegalovirus status by the classifier showed high specificity and sensitivity. Cytomegalovirus association was assigned to about 150 TCR beta chains.

The origin of this receptor is a boy between 2 and 10 years old in good health and CMV-seronegative. Sequenced input: PBMCs.

In nucleotides, the CDR3 is TGTGCCAGCAGCTTAGATCTGTTTATTTACACCGGGGAGCTGTTTTTT. It yields the protein CASSLDLFIYTGELFF. The V gene is TRBV11-2, the J gene TRBJ2-2; D is undetermined. V was trimmed by 0 bases and J by 3 bases, leaving 11 bases between them. Germline-derived CDR1 and CDR2 are SGHAT and FQNNGV. The CDR3 spans 16 residues.